This T cell receptor beta chain was observed in a study of vaccination and CD4 T cells after COVID-19. For the study at large: Six male and four female convalescents took part, two of them Hispanic. Stimulation used overlapping spike peptides from SARS-CoV-2, HCoV-NL63, HCoV-OC43 and HCoV-229E.

Cultured CD4+ T cell DNA underwent sequencing with the Oncomine TCR Beta short-read assay. TCRdb itself ran the PCR reads through MiXCR, one entry per CDR3 protein. Of about 14,000 distinct CDR3 sequences listed, roughly 26% were seen once; the top ten hold over 15%. CDR1 MNHEY and CDR2 SMNVEV come from the germline V gene (reference sequence). Trimming removed 4 bases at V and 2 bases at J, with 14 bases between. There are 15 residues in the CDR3. Treatment defined: roughly ten-day PBMC culture with coronavirus spike peptide pools or control peptides (ViraFEST assay). For this clonotype: Its target is not known. This may arise from a read error, as a much more abundant clone is one base away.

V gene TRBV27 combines with J gene TRBJ1-2; maybe TRBD1 (5 bases). This TCR came from a human donor who had recovered from COVID-19. The material sequenced was CD4+ T cells from blood, cultured in vitro, taken after SARS-CoV-2 vaccination. Here the CDR3 reads CASSSPSGANYGYTF. The DNA for the CDR3 is TGTGCCAGCAGTTCCCCCTCTGGGGCAAACTATGGCTACACCTTC.